Following are 2 T cell receptor beta chains from one sample sequenced in a study of cytomegalovirus exposure and HLA in healthy donors. Both 60 Vbeta primers and 13 Jbeta primers went into the PCR. TCRdb's copy holds only in-frame clones and misses some; the assay was immunoSEQ multiplex PCR. The table shows about 120,000 clones, with 55% to 75% occurring only once. The sequencing sample was made of PBMCs. The receptors originated from a man younger than 40 in good health and CMV-seropositive.

This clone was observed once. This sequence joins TRBV11-2 and TRBJ2-1; 7 nucleotides align to TRBD1. V was clipped by 5 bases and J by 5 bases; unmatched bases: 12. Germline CDR1 SGHAT, CDR2 FQNNGV. This CDR3 is built from 16 residues. In nucleotides, the CDR3 is TGTGCCAGCAGCCCCTCCGACAGGGTTAGTGACAATGAGCAGTTCTTC. The encoded protein is CASSPSDRVSDNEQFF.

The chain recombines TRBV19 with TRBJ2-5; no reliable D call. V lost 5 bases and J lost 5, with 12 bases in between. The germline V gene has CDR1 LNHDA and CDR2 SQIVND (reference sequence). This CDR3 spans 13 amino acids. The CDR3 DNA is TGTGCCAGTAGTCGAAGACTTGGGGAGACCCAGTACTTC. The encoded protein is CASSRRLGETQYF.